The following is a T cell receptor beta chain sequence with its context. Its antigen remains unknown. This entry belongs to a study of T-cell memory formation after mild COVID-19. About the study: For the most part, TCR clusters were specific to one donor.

The germline V gene encodes CDR1 SGHRS and CDR2 YFSETQ. The V end lost 4 bases, the J end lost 0 bases, and 11 bases lay between the germline ends. The CDR3 totals 15 residues. Study results and caveats: Shrinking CD4+ clones resided mostly in CM and EM, and CD8+ ones in EMRA.

5'RACE primed at constant segments yielded TCR alpha and TCR beta cDNA libraries bearing sample barcodes and UMIs. TCRdb used MiXCR to reprocess the 5' RACE reads, holding one entry per CDR3 protein. The sample holds about 340,000 distinct CDR3 sequences; approximately 15% are singletons and the top ten take more than 20%. This clonotype was obtained from a man younger than 35 who had mild COVID-19 (a few samples of this study predate the infection). Cell type and time point are not known. This rearrangement joins TRBV5-1 to TRBJ1-3, with D tentatively TRBD1 (5 bases). What was sequenced was PBMCs or a T cell subset sorted from them (not recorded which). CDR3 sequence (DNA): TGCGCCAGCAGCCAAGGACACGGCTCTGGAAACACCATATATTTT. It yields the protein CASSQGHGSGNTIYF.